What follows are 6 T cell receptor beta chains derived from one specimen sequenced in a study of tumor-infiltrating lymphocytes in primary liver carcinoma. The researchers produced TCR beta cDNA from approximately 540 ng total RNA with a constant-region primer. Three nested multiplex PCR rounds, a slightly modified ARM-PCR, produced the libraries for TCR beta. Both of the initial two PCR rounds ran for about 9 cycles and employed TRBV1-TRBV30 forward primers alongside a C-beta reverse primer. Each CDR3 protein gets one entry after TCRdb re-called the multiplex PCR reads with MiXCR. The sample has more than 85,000 distinct CDR3 sequences, approximately 82% seen once. The roughly 19-32 mg bulk tissue piece was not sorted before simultaneous RNA and DNA extraction. The sequenced sample was liver tumor tissue from sampling region 3. The subset: tumor region T3, left-lateral pole. These TCRs come from a man aged 40-55 years with primary liver carcinoma and hepatitis B virus infection.

The CDR3 sequence: CASTSFVAYTDTQYF. CDR3 DNA: TGTGCCAGCACCTCCTTCGTTGCTTACACAGATACGCAGTATTTT. The chain is built from TRBV5-4 and TRBJ2-3; D unclear. This CDR3 region has 15 residues. The V end lost 6 bases, the J end lost 2 bases, and 16 bases lay between the germline ends. CDR1 is SGHNT, CDR2 YYREEE, per germline (reference sequence).

This clonotype has a single count. J is TRBJ1-1 and V is TRBV9; D remains unclear. V gave up 0 bases and J gave up 3 bases, with 9 bases separating them. Germline CDR1 reads SGDLS; CDR2 reads YYNGEE. The CDR3 runs to 14 residues. CDR3 in DNA: TGTGCCAGCAGCGTAGATGAGAGCGACACTGAAGCTTTCTTT. This sequence encodes CASSVDESDTEAFF.

Regarding this clonotype: Lacking the conserved final phenylalanine or tryptophan, this CDR3 likely reflects a read error. The chain is built from TRBV11-3 and TRBJ2-1, with D unclear. The CDR3 contains 12 residues. The germline CDR1 and CDR2 sequences are SGHNT and YENEEA. For the CDR3, the DNA is TGTGCCAGCGGCTTAAATTCCAATGAGCAGTTCTCC. Amino acid sequence: CASGLNSNEQFS.

As regards this clonotype: Lacking the conserved final phenylalanine or tryptophan, this CDR3 likely reflects a read error. This CDR3 is CVSSLQAGVSTDTQYS. The DNA for the CDR3 is TGTGTCAGCAGTTTACAAGCGGGAGTCAGCACAGATACGCAGTATTCT. V and J are TRBV11-2 and TRBJ2-3; 8 nucleotides align to TRBD2. This CDR3 spans 16 amino acids. CDR1 and CDR2 (germline): SGHAT, FQNNGV.

The chain links TRBV29-1 to TRBJ2-5, with D hard to call. V was shortened by 4 bases and J by 7 bases, with 16 bases between the two germline ends. The length of the CDR3 is 13 residues. Germline CDR1 and CDR2: SQVTM and ANQGSEA. CDR3 nucleotide sequence: TGCAGCGTTGGAAATCCTGTTCGGGTGACCCAGTACTTC. Its translation: CSVGNPVRVTQYF.

Comments on this clonotype: Germline is not matched at one junction end, which may reflect a read error. The chain links TRBV10-2 to TRBJ2-3; 9 nucleotides align to TRBD2. The CDR3 length is 17 residues. Germline-derived CDR1 and CDR2 are WSHSY and SAAADI. In DNA, the CDR3 is TGCGCCAGCAGTGAGTCACAGGGACTAGCTAGCACAGATACGCAATATTTC. This sequence encodes CASSESQGLASTDTQYF.